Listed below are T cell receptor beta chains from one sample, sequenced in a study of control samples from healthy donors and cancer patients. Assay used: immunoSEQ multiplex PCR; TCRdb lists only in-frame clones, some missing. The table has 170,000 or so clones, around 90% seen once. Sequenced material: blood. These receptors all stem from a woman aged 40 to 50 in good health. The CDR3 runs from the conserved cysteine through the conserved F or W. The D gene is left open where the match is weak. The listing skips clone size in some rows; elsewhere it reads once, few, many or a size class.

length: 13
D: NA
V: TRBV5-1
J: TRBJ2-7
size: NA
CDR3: CASSLMGDYEQYF
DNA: TGCGCCAGCAGCTTGATGGGGGACTACGAGCAGTACTTC

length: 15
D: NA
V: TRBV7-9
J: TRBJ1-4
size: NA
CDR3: CASSPSGYYNEKLFF
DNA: TGTGCCAGCAGCCCATCAGGCTACTATAATGAAAAACTGTTTTTT

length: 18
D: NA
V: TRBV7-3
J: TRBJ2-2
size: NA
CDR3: CASSQQPARHRDTGELFF
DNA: TGTGCCAGCAGCCAACAACCAGCCCGGCATCGAGACACCGGGGAGCTGTTTTTT

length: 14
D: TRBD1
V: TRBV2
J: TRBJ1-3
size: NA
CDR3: CASSGQGSGNTIYF
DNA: TGTGCCAGCAGTGGACAGGGTTCCGGAAACACCATATATTTT

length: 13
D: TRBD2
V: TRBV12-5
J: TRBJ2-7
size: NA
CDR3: CASGSTWGGEQYF
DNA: TGTGCTAGTGGTTCGACCTGGGGGGGCGAGCAGTACTTC

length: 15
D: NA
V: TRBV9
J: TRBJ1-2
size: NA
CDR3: CASSEGGGPGYGYTF
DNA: TGTGCCAGCAGCGAGGGTGGCGGTCCTGGCTATGGCTACACCTTC

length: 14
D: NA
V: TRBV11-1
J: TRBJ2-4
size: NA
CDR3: CASSVGATKNIQYF
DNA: TGTGCCAGCAGCGTAGGGGCAACCAAAAACATTCAGTACTTC

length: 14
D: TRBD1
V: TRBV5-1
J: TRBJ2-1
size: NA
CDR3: CASSWRDRNNEQFF
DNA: TGCGCCAGCAGCTGGCGGGACAGGAACAATGAGCAGTTCTTC

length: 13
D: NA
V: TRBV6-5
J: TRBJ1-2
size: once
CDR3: CASSYRVDYGYTF
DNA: TGTGCCAGCAGTTACAGGGTTGACTATGGCTACACCTTC

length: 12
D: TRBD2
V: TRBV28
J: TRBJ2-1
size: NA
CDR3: CATRLAVNEQFF
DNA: TGTGCCACAAGACTAGCGGTCAATGAGCAGTTCTTC

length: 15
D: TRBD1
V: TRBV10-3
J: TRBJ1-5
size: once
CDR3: CAISKGTASNQPQHF
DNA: TGTGCCATCAGTAAAGGGACAGCCAGCAATCAGCCCCAGCATTTT

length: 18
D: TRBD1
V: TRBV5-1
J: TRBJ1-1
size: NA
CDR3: CASSLPGTGGLKNTEAFF
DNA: TGCGCCAGCAGCCTACCCGGGACAGGAGGTCTCAAGAACACTGAAGCTTTCTTT

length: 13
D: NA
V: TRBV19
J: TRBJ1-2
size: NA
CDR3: CASSINRVGGYTF
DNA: TGTGCCAGTAGTATCAACAGGGTGGGAGGCTACACCTTC

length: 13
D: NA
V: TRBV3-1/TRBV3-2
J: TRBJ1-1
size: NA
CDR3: CASSQGGNTEAFF
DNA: TGTGCCAGCAGCCAAGGGGGGAACACTGAAGCTTTCTTT

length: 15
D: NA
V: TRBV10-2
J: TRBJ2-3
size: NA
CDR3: CASSPLASSTDTQYF
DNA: TGCGCCAGCAGCCCACTAGCTTCTAGCACAGATACGCAGTATTTT

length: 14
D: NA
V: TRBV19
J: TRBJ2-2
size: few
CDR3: CASSLQGHTGELFF
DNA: TGTGCCAGTAGTTTGCAGGGGCACACCGGGGAGCTGTTTTTT

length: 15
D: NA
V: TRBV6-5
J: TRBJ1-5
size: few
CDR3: CASSSLGNSNQPQHF
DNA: TGTGCCAGCAGTTCCCTGGGGAATAGCAATCAGCCCCAGCATTTT

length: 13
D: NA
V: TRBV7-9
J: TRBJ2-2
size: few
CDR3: CANLNRDTGELFF
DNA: TGTGCCAACCTAAACAGGGACACCGGGGAGCTGTTTTTT

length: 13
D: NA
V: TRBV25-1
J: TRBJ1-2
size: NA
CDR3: CASSERRNYGYTF
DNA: TGTGCCAGCAGTGAGCGCAGGAACTATGGCTACACCTTC

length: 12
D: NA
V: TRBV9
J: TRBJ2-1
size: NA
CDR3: CASSVEGNEQFF
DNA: TGTGCCAGCAGCGTGGAGGGCAATGAGCAGTTCTTC

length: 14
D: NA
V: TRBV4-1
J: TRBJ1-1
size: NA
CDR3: CASSREGWNTEAFF
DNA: TGCGCCAGCAGCCGAGAGGGATGGAACACTGAAGCTTTCTTT

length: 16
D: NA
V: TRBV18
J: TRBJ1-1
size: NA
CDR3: CASSPGTGSFNTEAFF
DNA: TGTGCCAGCTCACCAGGGACCGGGTCATTCAACACTGAAGCTTTCTTT

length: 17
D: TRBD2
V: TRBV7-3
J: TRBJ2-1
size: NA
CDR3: CASSPRRTSGGINEQFF
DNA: TGTGCCAGCAGCCCCCGTAGGACTAGCGGGGGGATAAATGAGCAGTTCTTC

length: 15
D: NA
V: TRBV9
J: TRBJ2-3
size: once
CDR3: CASSVGAGSTDTQYF
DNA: TGTGCCAGCAGCGTAGGGGCAGGGAGCACAGATACGCAGTATTTT

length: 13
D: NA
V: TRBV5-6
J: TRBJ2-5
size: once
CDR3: CASGTGVTETQYF
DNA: TGTGCCAGCGGCACCGGGGTCACGGAGACCCAGTACTTC

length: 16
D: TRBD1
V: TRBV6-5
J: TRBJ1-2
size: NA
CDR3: CASSYRQGGVSYGYTF
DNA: TGTGCCAGCAGTTACCGGCAGGGGGGCGTGAGCTATGGCTACACCTTC

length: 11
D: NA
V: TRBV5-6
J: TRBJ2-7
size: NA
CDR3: CASSFTYEQYF
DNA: TGTGCCAGCAGCTTTACCTACGAGCAGTACTTC

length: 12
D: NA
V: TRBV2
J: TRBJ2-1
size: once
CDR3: CASRGADNEQFF
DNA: TGTGCCAGCAGGGGGGCTGACAATGAGCAGTTCTTC

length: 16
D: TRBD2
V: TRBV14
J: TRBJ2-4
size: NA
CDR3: CASSHTLLAGGNIQYF
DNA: TGTGCCAGCAGCCATACGCTACTAGCGGGGGGGAACATTCAGTACTTC

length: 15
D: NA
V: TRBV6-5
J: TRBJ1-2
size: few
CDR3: CASSYSEQGYGGYTF
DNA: TGTGCCAGCAGTTACTCGGAACAGGGCTACGGTGGCTACACCTTC

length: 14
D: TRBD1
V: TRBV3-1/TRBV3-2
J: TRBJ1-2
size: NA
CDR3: CASSQEGQAYGYTF
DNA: TGTGCCAGCAGCCAAGAAGGACAGGCCTATGGCTACACCTTC

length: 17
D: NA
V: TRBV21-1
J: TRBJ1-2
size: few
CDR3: CASSKDPGPGDNYGYTF
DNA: TGTGCCAGCAGCAAAGATCCAGGGCCGGGTGATAACTATGGCTACACCTTC

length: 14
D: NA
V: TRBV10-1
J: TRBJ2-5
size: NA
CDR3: CASSESGDVETQYF
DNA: TGCGCCAGCAGTGAGTCGGGGGATGTCGAGACCCAGTACTTC

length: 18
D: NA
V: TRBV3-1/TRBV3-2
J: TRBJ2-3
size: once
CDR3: CASSQDLGTRGILDTQYF
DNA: TGTGCCAGCAGCCAAGATCTGGGGACAAGGGGGATTCTAGATACGCAGTATTTT

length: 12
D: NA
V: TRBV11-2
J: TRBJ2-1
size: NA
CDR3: CASSLNGAGEFF
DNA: TGTGCCAGCAGCTTAAACGGGGCCGGGGAGTTCTTC

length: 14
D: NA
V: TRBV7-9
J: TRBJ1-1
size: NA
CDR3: CASSLHGGNTEAFF
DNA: TGTGCCAGCAGCTTACACGGGGGGAACACTGAAGCTTTCTTT

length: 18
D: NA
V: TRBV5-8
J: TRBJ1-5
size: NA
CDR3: CASSLDGDRRGSNQPQHF
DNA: TGTGCCAGCAGCTTGGACGGAGACCGGCGAGGGAGCAATCAGCCCCAGCATTTT

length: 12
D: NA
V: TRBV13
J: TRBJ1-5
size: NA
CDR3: CASSKGRQPQHF
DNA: TGTGCCAGCTCCAAGGGCCGCCAGCCCCAGCATTTT

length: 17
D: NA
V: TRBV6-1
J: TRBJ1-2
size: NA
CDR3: CASSGPRSFLPDYGYTF
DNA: TGTGCCAGCAGTGGGCCTCGGAGTTTTTTGCCCGACTATGGCTACACCTTC

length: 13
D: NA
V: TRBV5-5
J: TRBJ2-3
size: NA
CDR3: CASSLEGTDTQYF
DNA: TGTGCCAGCAGCTTGGAGGGAACAGATACGCAGTATTTT

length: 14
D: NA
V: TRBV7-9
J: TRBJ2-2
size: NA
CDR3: CASSLLSPPRELFF
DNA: TGTGCCAGCAGCTTATTATCCCCACCCCGGGAGCTGTTTTTT

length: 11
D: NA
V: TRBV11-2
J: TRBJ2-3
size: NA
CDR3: CASADGLKQYF
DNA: TGTGCCAGCGCAGACGGGTTAAAGCAGTATTTT